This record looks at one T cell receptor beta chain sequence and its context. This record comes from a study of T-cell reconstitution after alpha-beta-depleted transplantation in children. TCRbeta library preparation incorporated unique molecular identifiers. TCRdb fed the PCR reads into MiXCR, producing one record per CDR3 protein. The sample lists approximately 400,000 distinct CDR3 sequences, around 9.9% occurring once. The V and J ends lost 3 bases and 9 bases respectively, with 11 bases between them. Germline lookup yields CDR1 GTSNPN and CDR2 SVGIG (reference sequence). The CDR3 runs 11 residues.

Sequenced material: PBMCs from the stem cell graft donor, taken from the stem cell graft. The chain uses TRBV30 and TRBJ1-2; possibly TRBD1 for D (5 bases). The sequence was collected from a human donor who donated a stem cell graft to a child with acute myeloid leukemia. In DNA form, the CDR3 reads TGTGCCTGGAGCCTGGGACGGAGCTACACCTTC. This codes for CAWSLGRSYTF.